This T cell receptor (beta chain) is from a study of regulatory T cells in long-lasting Graves disease. As for the study in general: The antithyroid drugs taken by newly diagnosed Graves' patients had been used for under 3 months.

TCR beta libraries were built with iRepertoire HTBI primers and Arm-PCR of CDR3 regions. TCRdb reprocessed the multiplex PCR reads via MiXCR and lists one record per CDR3 protein. The sample contains 250,000 or so distinct CDR3 sequences, more than 15% of which appear only once. Time point of the sample: newly diagnosed GD, antithyroid drugs for less than 3 months. Scientists built the TCR library using RNA that was extracted from PBMCs. Study results and limitations: Repertoires from persistent disease leaned toward TRBV28, TRBJ1-2 and TRBJ2-5. New patients shared fewer public clonotypes (roughly 990) than persistent patients did (2,741).

This clonotype was detected many times. What it binds is not known. The V end was cut by 3 bases, the J end by 0 bases, with 13 bases between. This CDR3 is 15 amino acids long. Per the germline V gene, CDR1 is SGDLS and CDR2 is YYNGEE. These data also featured in a second study, about T cells in Graves' hyperthyroidism and ophthalmopathy.

The rearrangement uses TRBV9 and TRBJ2-7; D call uncertain. The sample here was peripheral blood mononuclear cells (PBMCs), taken at new diagnosis, from a patient treated with antithyroid drugs. The origin of this receptor is a woman between 25 and 40 years old with Graves disease. This chain's CDR3 is CASSAETHSSYEQYF. The CDR3 bases are TGTGCCAGCAGCGCTGAGACACATTCCTCCTACGAGCAGTACTTC.